The clone carrying this T cell receptor (beta chain) was detected many times. Other nucleotide sequences in the sample specify the same CDR3. The sample belongs to a study of shared clonotypes between healthy human individuals. Study summary: Every donor yielded three CD4 naive, three CD4 memory, two CD8 naive and one CD8 memory plate.

Sequencing used immunoSEQ multiplex PCR; TCRdb keeps in-frame clones, though not all of them. The data hold about 670,000 clones, with about 78% observed a single time. The source material was memory CD4+ T cells sorted from blood. The subset is: CD45RA-negative fraction. This TCR was sampled from a woman in her 30s in good health.

The CDR3 coding sequence is TGTGCCAGCAGTACGACTAGCGGATCCTACGAGCAGTACTTC. This sequence encodes CASSTTSGSYEQYF. The chain recombines TRBV6-5 with TRBJ2-7; 9 bases line up with TRBD2. CDR1 is MNHEY, CDR2 SVGAGI, per germline. V shed 5 bases and J 1 base; nucleotides not matched to a gene: 3. The CDR3 totals 14 residues.